This T cell receptor (beta chain) stems from a study of control samples from healthy donors and cancer patients (dated by TCRdb to 2019 to 2021). As encoded in the germline V gene, CDR1 is LGHNA while CDR2 is YNFKEQ. CDR3 length: 14 amino acids, cysteine to phenylalanine. The CDR3 DNA has 42 bases and is translated from base 1. The V and J ends are trimmed by 2 bases and 8 bases, leaving 12 bases between them. Note on this clone: Its target antigen remains unknown. Per-nucleotide qualities are absent, and no much larger clonotype sits a single base away.

The receptor library was made with the immunoSEQ multiplex PCR assay. The clones in this table, taken by TCRdb from immuneACCESS, are in-frame only. Not every clone is retained; where verified, under half of the shortfall comes from an unresolved V gene, and the cause of the rest is unknown. This sample holds about 110,000 clones; about nine tenths were observed only once. Together, the top ten hold 7.8% of the sample. Sequenced input: blood. This receptor chain uses TRBV4-2 and TRBJ2-2, with the D gene not confidently named. The receptor's source is a woman under 30 in good health. The CDR3 region: CASSQRGVGGELFF. The DNA is as follows: TGTGCCAGCAGCCAACGAGGTGTAGGGGGGGAGCTGTTTTTT.